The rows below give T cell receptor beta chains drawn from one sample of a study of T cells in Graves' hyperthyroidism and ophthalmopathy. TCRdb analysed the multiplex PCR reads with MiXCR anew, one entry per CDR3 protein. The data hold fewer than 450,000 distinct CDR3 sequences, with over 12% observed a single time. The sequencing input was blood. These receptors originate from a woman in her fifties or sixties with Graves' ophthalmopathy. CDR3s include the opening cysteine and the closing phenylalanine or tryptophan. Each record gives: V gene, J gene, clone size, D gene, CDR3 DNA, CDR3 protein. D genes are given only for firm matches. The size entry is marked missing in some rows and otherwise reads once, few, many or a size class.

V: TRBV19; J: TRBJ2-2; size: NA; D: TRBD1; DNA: TGTGCCAGTAGTAGGGGACAGGGAGTCACCGGGGAGCTGTTTTTT; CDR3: CASSRGQGVTGELFF
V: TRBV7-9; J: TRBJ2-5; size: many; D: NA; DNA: TGTGCCAGCAGCCCGCTGGGACCAGAGACCCAGTACTTC; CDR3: CASSPLGPETQYF
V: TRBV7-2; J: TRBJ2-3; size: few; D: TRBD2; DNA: TGTGCCAGCAGCTTAATTAGAGCGGGAGGGCCCAACACAGATACGCAGTATTTT; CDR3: CASSLIRAGGPNTDTQYF
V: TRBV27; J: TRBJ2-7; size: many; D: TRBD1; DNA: TGTGCCAGCAGTTTTAACCGGGACAGGGCCTACGAGCAGTACTTC; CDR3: CASSFNRDRAYEQYF
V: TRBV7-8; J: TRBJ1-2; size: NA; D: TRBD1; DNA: TGTGCCAGCAGCTACCGGGACAGGGGGCGCCGGGAGATCTATGGCTACACCTTC; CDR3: CASSYRDRGRREIYGYTF
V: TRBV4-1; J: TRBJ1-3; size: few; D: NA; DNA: TGCGCCAGCAGCCAAGAGCCCGGCCCCCACCGGGCCATATATTTT; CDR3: CASSQEPGPHRAIYF
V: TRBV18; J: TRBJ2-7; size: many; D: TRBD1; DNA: TGTGCCAGCTCATCCGACAGGGGCGAGCAGTACTTC; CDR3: CASSSDRGEQYF
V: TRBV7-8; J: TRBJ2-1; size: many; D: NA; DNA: TGTGCCAGCAGCCACAGGGTAGAGTTTCTAGGTAATGAGCAGTTCTTC; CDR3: CASSHRVEFLGNEQFF
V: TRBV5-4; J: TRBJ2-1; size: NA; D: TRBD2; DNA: TGTGCCAGCAGCCGGGGCCGGACTAGCGGGAGGGACACCTACAATGAGCAGTTCTTC; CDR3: CASSRGRTSGRDTYNEQFF
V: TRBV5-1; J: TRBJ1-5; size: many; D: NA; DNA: TGCGCCAGCAGCTTGAGTGGGAATAGCAATCAGCCCCAGCATTTT; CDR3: CASSLSGNSNQPQHF
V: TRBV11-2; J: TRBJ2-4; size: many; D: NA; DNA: TGTGCCAGCAGCTTAGTTGGCAGCGGCCCCCGTAACATTCAGTACTTC; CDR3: CASSLVGSGPRNIQYF
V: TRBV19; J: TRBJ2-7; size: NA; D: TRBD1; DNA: TGTGCCAGTAGTCAGATTTTCCGGGACAGGGGCGAGCAGTACTTC; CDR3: CASSQIFRDRGEQYF
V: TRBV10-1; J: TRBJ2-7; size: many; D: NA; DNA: TGCGCCATTAAGAGCGGGCTCAGCGCCTACGAGCAGTACTTC; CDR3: CAIKSGLSAYEQYF
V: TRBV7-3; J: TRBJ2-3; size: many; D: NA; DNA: TGTGCCAGCAGCTTAGGTGGGGCGACGGATACGCAGTATTTT; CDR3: CASSLGGATDTQYF
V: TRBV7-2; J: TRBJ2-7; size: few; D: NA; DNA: TGTGCCAGCAGCTCTGTGGGCTACGAGCAGTGCTTC; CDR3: CASSSVGYEQCF
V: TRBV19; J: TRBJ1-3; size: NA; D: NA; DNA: TGTGCCAGTCAGACAGTCCTCTCTGGAAACACCATATATTTT; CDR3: CASQTVLSGNTIYF
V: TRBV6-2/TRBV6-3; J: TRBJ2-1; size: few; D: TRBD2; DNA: TGTGCCAGCAGTTTAGCGGGAGGGGGAGGTGAGCAGTTCTTC; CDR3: CASSLAGGGGEQFF
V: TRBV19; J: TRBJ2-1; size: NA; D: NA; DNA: TGTGCCAGTAGTAGAGCCGGAGCGGTCCCAGGTGAGCAGTTCTTC; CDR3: CASSRAGAVPGEQFF
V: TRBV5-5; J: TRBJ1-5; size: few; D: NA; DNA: TGTGCCAGCAGCCCTTCAGAGAACAATCAGCCCCAGCATTTT; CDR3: CASSPSENNQPQHF
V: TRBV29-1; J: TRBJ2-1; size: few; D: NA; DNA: TGCAGCGTTAGTAGGGAGTGGGATGAGCAGTTCTTC; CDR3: CSVSREWDEQFF
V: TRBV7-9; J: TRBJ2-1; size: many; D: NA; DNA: TGTGCCAGCAGCGCTGTAGCGGCCTATTACAATGAGCAGTTCTTC; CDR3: CASSAVAAYYNEQFF
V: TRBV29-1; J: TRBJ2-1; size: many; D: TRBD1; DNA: TGCAGCGTTGCGGACAGGGATTACGATGAGCAGTTCTTC; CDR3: CSVADRDYDEQFF
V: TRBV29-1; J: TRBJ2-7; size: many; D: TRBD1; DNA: TGCAGCGCCTGGGGACAGAGCTCCTACGAGCAGTACTTC; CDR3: CSAWGQSSYEQYF
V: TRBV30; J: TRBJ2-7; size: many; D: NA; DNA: TGTGCCTGGTCACGGACAGCTACCTACGAGCAGTACTTC; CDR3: CAWSRTATYEQYF
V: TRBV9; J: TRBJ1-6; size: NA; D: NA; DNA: TGTGCCAGCAGCCTCGATCTCGGAGCTTCACCCCTCCACTTT; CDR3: CASSLDLGASPLHF
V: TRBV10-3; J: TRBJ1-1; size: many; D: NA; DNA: TGTGCCATCAGTGAGTCGTCCAGGGAGGACACTGAAGCTTTCTTT; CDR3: CAISESSREDTEAFF
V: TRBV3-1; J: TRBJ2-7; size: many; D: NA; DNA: TGTGCCAGCAGCCAAGCCGGGACACTGAGCTCCTACGAGCAGTACTTC; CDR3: CASSQAGTLSSYEQYF
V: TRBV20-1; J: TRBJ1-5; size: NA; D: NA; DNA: TGCAGTGCTAGAGATAAGGGTGCGCATCAGCCCCAGCATTTT; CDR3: CSARDKGAHQPQHF
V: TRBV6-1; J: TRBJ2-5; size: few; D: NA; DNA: TGTGCCAGCAGTCCTTCTGGGACACCACGGGCCGAGACCCAGTACTTC; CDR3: CASSPSGTPRAETQYF
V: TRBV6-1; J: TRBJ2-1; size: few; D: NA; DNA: TGTGCCAGCAGTTCAGGGGTAGTAGGACTTACCTACAATGAGCAGTTCTTC; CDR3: CASSSGVVGLTYNEQFF
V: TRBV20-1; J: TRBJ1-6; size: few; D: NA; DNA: TGCAGTGCCCACGGGACCTATAATTCACCCCTCCACTTT; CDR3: CSAHGTYNSPLHF
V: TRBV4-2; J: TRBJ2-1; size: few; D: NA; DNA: TGTGCCAGCAGCCAAGAGTCCGGGCGCGAGCACAATGAGCAGTTCTTC; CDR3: CASSQESGREHNEQFF
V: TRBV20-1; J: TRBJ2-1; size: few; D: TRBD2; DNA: TGCAGTGCTAGAAGTGGGACTAGCGGGAGGGGCAATGAGCAGTTCTTC; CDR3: CSARSGTSGRGNEQFF
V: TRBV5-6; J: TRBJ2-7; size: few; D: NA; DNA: TGTGCCAGCAACTTCCGGAGATCCTATTACGAGCAGTACTTC; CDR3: CASNFRRSYYEQYF
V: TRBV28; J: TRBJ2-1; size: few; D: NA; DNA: TGTGCCAGCAGTTTCAGGCGGGCTTACAATGAGCAGTCCTTC; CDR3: CASSFRRAYNEQSF
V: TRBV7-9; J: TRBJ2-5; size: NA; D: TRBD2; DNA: TGTGCCAGCAGCCCCGGGACTAGTCGACAAGAGACCCAGTACTTC; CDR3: CASSPGTSRQETQYF
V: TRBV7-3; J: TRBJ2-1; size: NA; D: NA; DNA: TGTGCCAGCAGCACGTTCGGGACCGACCGGTCCAATGAGCAGTTCTTC; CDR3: CASSTFGTDRSNEQFF
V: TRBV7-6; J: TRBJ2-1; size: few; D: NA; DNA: TGTGCCAGCACCCAGAGGTCGGCCCTCAATGAGCAGTTCTTC; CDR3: CASTQRSALNEQFF
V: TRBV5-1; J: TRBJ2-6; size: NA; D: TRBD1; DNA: TGCGCCAGCCGCTCCCCGGGACAGGGGACCTCCCCCTCTGGGGCCAACGTCCTGACTTTC; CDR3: CASRSPGQGTSPSGANVLTF
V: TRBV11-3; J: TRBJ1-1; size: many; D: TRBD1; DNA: TGTGCCAGCAGCTCTCACAGGGGCACTGAAGCTTTCTTT; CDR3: CASSSHRGTEAFF
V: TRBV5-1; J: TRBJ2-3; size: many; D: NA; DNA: TGCGCCAGCAGCTTGGACGGAGAAATCACAGATACGCAGTATTTT; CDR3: CASSLDGEITDTQYF
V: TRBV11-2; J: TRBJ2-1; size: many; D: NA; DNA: TGTGCCAGCAGCTTAGATCTGGGACTTCGTGGGGAGCAGTTCTTC; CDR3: CASSLDLGLRGEQFF
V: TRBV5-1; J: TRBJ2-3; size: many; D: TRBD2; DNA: TGCGCCAGCAGCTGGACTAGCGGGAGCCGGGATACGCAGTATTTT; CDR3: CASSWTSGSRDTQYF
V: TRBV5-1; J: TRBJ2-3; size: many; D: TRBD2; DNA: TGCGCCAGCAGCTTGGATGGGGTGGCGGGAGCCCTGGATACGCAGTATTTT; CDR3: CASSLDGVAGALDTQYF
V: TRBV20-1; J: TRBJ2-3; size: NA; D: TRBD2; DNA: TGCAGTGCCTCGACTAGCGGGAGTACAGATACGCAGTATTTT; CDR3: CSASTSGSTDTQYF
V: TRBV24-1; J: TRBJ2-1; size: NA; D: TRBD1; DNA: TGTGCCACCAGTGATACGACAGGGTATGCGTTCTTC; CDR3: CATSDTTGYAFF
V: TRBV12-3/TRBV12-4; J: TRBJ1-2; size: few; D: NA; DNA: TGTGCCAGCAGTTTAGGGGGGTTGAGTGGCTACACCTTC; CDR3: CASSLGGLSGYTF
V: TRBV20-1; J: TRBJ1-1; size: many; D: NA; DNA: TGCAGTGCTAGGCGGGCCGGGAGCACTGAAGCTTTCTTT; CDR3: CSARRAGSTEAFF
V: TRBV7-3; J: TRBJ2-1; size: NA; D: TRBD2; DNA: TGTGCCAGCAGCGAATTAGCGGGAGGTGGCAATGAGCAGTTCTTC; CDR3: CASSELAGGGNEQFF
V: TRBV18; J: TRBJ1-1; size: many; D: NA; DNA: TGTGCCAGCTCACCACCCTCCACTAGACAGAGCACTGAAGCTTTCTTT; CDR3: CASSPPSTRQSTEAFF